The entry below describes one TCR beta chain. These data are taken from a study of blood T cell repertoires in COVID-19. The overall study: There were acute and convalescent COVID-19 samples, and they came from the United States, Italy and Spain. Sources were T cells, B-cell-depleted T cells, or PBMCs; the material itself was cDNA or gDNA.

The trim removed 0 bases at V and 3 bases at J, leaving 5 bases unmatched. Germline lookup yields CDR1 SGHNT and CDR2 YYREEE (reference sequence). The CDR3 sequence is 15 residues long. Seattle cases were enrolled at active infection and followed longitudinally. As originally analysed: Amplification of reference gene primers provided the estimated nucleated cell counts. Profiled with immunoSEQ multiplex PCR; TCRdb holds only in-frame clones, not every one. The V and J calls and clone size come from that table; D and trimming were worked out from the DNA. The sample lists about 150,000 clones, around nine tenths occurring once.

The sequenced sample was peripheral blood. The rearrangement uses TRBV5-4 and TRBJ2-5; 7 bases fit TRBD1. This receptor was taken from an elderly woman with COVID-19, enrolled during active disease. In DNA, the CDR3 is TGTGCCAGCAGCTTGGTGGGACAGCTTAAAGAGACCCAGTACTTC. Translating gives CASSLVGQLKETQYF.